A single sample is the source of the 23 T cell receptor beta chains below, sequenced in a study of regulatory T cells in long-lasting Graves disease. Time point defined: newly diagnosed GD, antithyroid drugs for less than 3 months. PBMCs provided the RNA from which the TCR library was made. Through Arm-PCR of CDR3 regions and iRepertoire HTBI primers, TCR beta libraries were built. One entry per CDR3 protein results from TCRdb running MiXCR on the multiplex PCR reads. The sample contains some 320,000 distinct CDR3 sequences, 15% to 20% of which appear only once. The sample here was peripheral blood mononuclear cells (PBMCs), taken at new diagnosis, from a patient treated with antithyroid drugs. Receptor source: a female donor with Graves disease.

This clonotype was counted many times. This chain connects TRBV25-1 to TRBJ1-1; TRBD1 might be the D (6 bases). The germline CDR1 and CDR2 sequences are MGHDK and SYGVNS. CDR3 length: 16 residues. Trimming stripped 2 bases from V and 5 bases from J, with 18 bases between. The CDR3 DNA follows: TGTGCCAGCAGTGAAGTCGGGGGCATCAGCGGGACTGAAGCTTTCTTT. This translates into CASSEVGGISGTEAFF.

This clonotype showed up just a few times. The chain uses TRBV2 and TRBJ2-7; 9 bases agree with TRBD2. Losses at the gene ends were 8 bases for V and 0 bases for J; bases not matched to a gene: 14. The CDR3 length is 17 residues. CDR1 is SNHLY and CDR2 is FYNNEI in the germline V gene. The CDR3 sequence is CASSPAGGAGGSYEQYF. The DNA for the CDR3 is TGTGCCAGCTCACCCGCAGGGGGAGCGGGGGGCTCCTACGAGCAGTACTTC.

This clonotype was seen ten or more times. The CDR3 sequence: CASSPPGVGTDTQYF. CDR3 nucleotide sequence: TGTGCCAGCAGTCCCCCGGGAGTGGGAACAGATACGCAGTATTTT. The V and J genes are TRBV28 and TRBJ2-3; D perhaps matches TRBD2 (6 bases). Deletions cut 5 bases from V and 3 bases from J, with 15 bases between. Germline lookup yields CDR1 MDHEN and CDR2 SYDVKM. The CDR3 runs to 15 residues.

There are many counts of this clonotype. The J gene is TRBJ1-1, the V gene TRBV13; D is possibly TRBD1 (5 bases). V was pared by 0 bases and J by 6 bases, with 11 bases between. Germline assignment: CDR1 PRHDT and CDR2 FYEKMQ (reference sequence). CDR3 length: 14 residues. CDR3 DNA: TGTGCCAGCAGCTTAGGGCAGGGTAGCCCTGAAGCTTTCTTT. Protein sequence: CASSLGQGSPEAFF.

The table lists this clonotype with a few counts. The chain uses TRBV19 and TRBJ1-5; TRBD1 matches at 7 bases. Losses at the gene ends were 3 bases for V and 4 bases for J; bases not matched to a gene: 6. Germline V gene lookup returns CDR1 LNHDA and CDR2 SQIVND (reference sequence). CDR3 length: 15 residues. The CDR3 here is CASSIWGRGNQPQHF. The DNA of the CDR3 is TGTGCCAGTAGTATTTGGGGCAGGGGGAATCAGCCCCAGCATTTT. Full variable domain (missing parts from reference TRBV19 and TRBJ1-5): DGGITQSPKYLFRKEGQNVTLSCEQNLNHDAMYWYRQDPGQGLRLIYYSQIVNDFQKGDIAEGYSVSREKKESFPLTVTSAQKNPTAFYLCASSIWGRGNQPQHFGDGTRLSIL.

This rearrangement joins TRBV7-2 to TRBJ2-7; D call uncertain. Germline CDR1 SGHTA, CDR2 FQGNSA. CDR3 length: 13 amino acids. Trimming stripped 3 bases from V and 6 bases from J, with 12 bases between. CDR3 nucleotides: TGTGCCAGCAGCTTGCCCCTGCTGGGCGAGCAGTACTTC. Encoded protein: CASSLPLLGEQYF.

In its sample, this clonotype was seen many times. This chain connects TRBV12-3 or TRBV12-4 to TRBJ2-7; D gene uncertain. V lost 2 bases, J lost 3 bases, and 11 bases lay in between. This CDR3 has 14 amino acids. The CDR3 reads CASSLKVLHYEQYF. CDR3 DNA: TGTGCCAGCAGTTTAAAGGTTCTCCACTACGAGCAGTACTTC.

This clonotype was seen many times. The chain couples TRBV2 to TRBJ2-1; 10 positions match TRBD2. The CDR3 is 15 amino acids. J lost 8 bases, V lost 4 bases, and 8 bases had no gene match. The germline V gene encodes CDR1 SNHLY and CDR2 FYNNEI. The CDR3 DNA reads TGTGCCAGCAGTGTGGTCCTAGCGGGAGATGATGAGCAGTTCTTC. Translation gives CASSVVLAGDDEQFF.

This clonotype occurred many times. This sequence joins TRBV6-1 and TRBJ2-7; a possible D gene is TRBD1 (7 bases). V lost 0 bases and J 5 bases, leaving 11 bases between the germline ends. This CDR3 contains 14 residues. The germline CDR1 and CDR2 sequences are MNHNS and SASEGT. The CDR3 is CASSEAAGGNEQYF. The CDR3 coding sequence is TGTGCCAGCAGTGAAGCCGCAGGGGGGAACGAGCAGTACTTC.

This clonotype appeared many times. This sequence joins TRBV9 and TRBJ2-1, with 14 bases aligning to TRBD2. J lost 10 bases, V lost 3 bases, and 9 bases had no gene match. Germline V gives CDR1 SGDLS, CDR2 YYNGEE. The CDR3 consists of 16 residues. The CDR3 DNA is TGTGCCAGCAGCGGGCCGGGACTAGCGGGAGAAGGAGAGCAGTTCTTC. It codes for CASSGPGLAGEGEQFF.

This clonotype was recorded many times. V and J are TRBV2 and TRBJ1-1; a possible D gene is TRBD2 (7 bases). The DNA end is more similar to TRBJ2-3, so the J call may be wrong. This CDR3 contains 18 residues. CDR1 is SNHLY and CDR2 is FYNNEI in the germline V gene. The CDR3 nucleotides are TGTGCCAGCAGTGAAGAGGGGGGGTCCGGCGGAGCCTTCGATACGCAGTATTTT. Its protein is CASSEEGGSGGAFDTQYF.

This clonotype was found many times. The rearrangement joins TRBV9 to TRBJ1-6; the D is unclear. V lost 3 bases, J lost 0 bases, and 10 bases lay in between. This CDR3 contains 16 residues. The germline V gene encodes CDR1 SGDLS and CDR2 YYNGEE. The CDR3, as DNA: TGTGCCAGCAGCGCCGCAAGGAGCTCCTATAATTCACCCCTCCACTTT. Translation gives CASSAARSSYNSPLHF.

This clonotype was seen repeatedly, ten times or more. J is TRBJ2-2 and V is TRBV7-3; 8 bases align to TRBD1. CDR3 length: 15 residues. V trimming: 6 bases; J trimming: 2 bases; junction bases outside the gene matches: 5. The germline V gene has CDR1 SGHTA and CDR2 FQGTGA. The CDR3 DNA sequence: TGTGCCAGCAGACCCCCAGGGGGCAACACCGGGGAGCTGTTTTTT. Translating it yields CASRPPGGNTGELFF.

This clonotype was recorded at least ten times. CDR3 residues: CASRTAYGETQYF. CDR3 DNA: TGTGCCAGCAGAACAGCCTACGGGGAGACCCAGTACTTC. The chain recombines TRBV28 with TRBJ2-5, with D unclear. Germline V lookup: CDR1 MDHEN, CDR2 SYDVKM. The CDR3 has 13 amino acids. Trimming shortened V by 6 bases and J by 5 bases, and 13 bases separated the two germline ends.

This clonotype was recorded at least ten times. J is TRBJ1-4 and V is TRBV2; D uncertain. CDR1 and CDR2 from the germline V gene are SNHLY and FYNNEI. The V gene lost 7 bases and the J gene lost 8 bases, with 17 bases spanning the gap. The CDR3 length is 14 residues. CDR3 DNA: TGTGCCAGCAATGTACGGGAGGGTGGGGAAAAACTGTTTTTT. It is translated as CASNVREGGEKLFF.

This clonotype occurred a few times. The chain employs TRBV19 and TRBJ1-1; the match to TRBD1 covers 9 bases. CDR3 length: 13 amino acids. Per the germline V gene, CDR1 is LNHDA and CDR2 is SQIVND (reference sequence). The J segment lost 4 bases and the V segment lost 6 bases, leaving 3 bases of the junction unmatched. The CDR3 region is CASRDRGVTEAFF. The CDR3, as DNA: TGTGCCAGTAGGGACAGGGGAGTCACTGAAGCTTTCTTT.

This clonotype was recorded a few times. The rearrangement links TRBV28 to TRBJ2-2; 11 nucleotides align to TRBD2. The CDR3 loop spans 15 amino acids. Trimming removed 3 bases from V and 4 bases from J; junction bases left unmatched: 1. Germline CDR1 MDHEN, CDR2 SYDVKM. The DNA of the CDR3 is TGTGCCAGCAGTTTCCTAGCGGGAGGCACCGGGGAGCTGTTTTTT. Its protein product is CASSFLAGGTGELFF.

This clonotype has ten or more counts. This sequence joins TRBV12-3 or TRBV12-4 and TRBJ1-5, with D possibly being TRBD1 (6 bases). V lost 5 bases to trimming and J lost 0 bases, with 14 bases between them. The CDR3 length is 16 residues. For the CDR3, the DNA is TGTGCCAGCAGTCCCTCCGACAGGTATAGCAATCAGCCCCAGCATTTT. Translating gives CASSPSDRYSNQPQHF.

J is TRBJ1-2 and V is TRBV14; D is unclear. The V gene's germline CDR1 is SGHDN and CDR2 FVKESK. V gave up 1 base and J gave up 6 bases, with 9 bases separating them. The CDR3 loop spans 13 amino acids. The CDR3 coding sequence is TGTGCCAGCAGCCAAGTCGTCTCCCATGGCTACACCTTC. This sequence encodes CASSQVVSHGYTF.

This clonotype was observed a few times. This sequence joins TRBV27 and TRBJ2-2; D is unresolved. Germline V gene data show CDR1 as MNHEY and CDR2 as SMNVEV (reference sequence). The germline V and J ends were trimmed by 4 bases and 8 bases, with 17 bases remaining between them. This CDR3 contains 15 residues. The CDR3 DNA follows: TGTGCCAGCAGTTCGACTGTCGTAAGGCTGGGGGAGCTGTTTTTT. This gives the protein CASSSTVVRLGELFF.

This clonotype occurred many times. V usage is TRBV29-1 and J usage is TRBJ1-1, with D unresolved. The ends were cut back, 5 bases at V and 2 bases at J, with 6 bases in the middle. The germline CDR1 and CDR2 sequences are SQVTM and ANQGSEA. The CDR3 is 11 amino acids. The CDR3, as DNA: TGCAGCGTTCATGGCAACACTGAAGCTTTCTTT. This codes for CSVHGNTEAFF.

Many counts were recorded for this clonotype. The chain carries TRBV28 and TRBJ2-5; D perhaps matches TRBD2 (5 bases). V was cut by 2 bases and J by 1 base, with 8 bases left in between. The length of the CDR3 is 14 residues. Germline CDR1 and CDR2: MDHEN and SYDVKM. CDR3: CASSLEGSQETQYF. DNA of the CDR3: TGTGCCAGCAGTTTAGAGGGCAGCCAAGAGACCCAGTACTTC.

This clonotype was recorded at least ten times. V usage is TRBV27 and J usage is TRBJ2-1, with TRBD2 matching over 14 bases. This CDR3 has 17 residues. V shed 5 bases and J 6 bases; nucleotides not matched to a gene: 9. Germline values: CDR1 MNHEY, CDR2 SMNVEV (reference sequence). The CDR3 sequence: CASSTLYGTSGSNEQFF. In nucleotides, the CDR3 is TGTGCCAGCAGTACCCTTTACGGGACTAGCGGGAGCAATGAGCAGTTCTTC.